A selection of T cell receptor beta chains follows, all from one sample in a study of CD8 T cells in ankylosing spondylitis. TCRdb reprocessed the 5' RACE reads via MiXCR and lists one record per CDR3 protein. Counted here are approximately 300,000 distinct CDR3 sequences, around 19% occurring once; the ten biggest clones make up roughly 8%. Sequences were obtained from blood, either unsorted or a sorted T cell fraction (not recorded which). These receptor sequences come from a male donor with ankylosing spondylitis or in good health (not recorded which). Each CDR3 is given with its conserved first and last residue.

V gene	J gene	CDR3 protein
TRBV5-5	TRBJ2-3	CASSLITASTDTQYF
TRBV18	TRBJ2-5	CASSPPDKRPTQYF
TRBV20-1	TRBJ2-1	CSASGTGIDYNEQFF
TRBV5-1	TRBJ2-3	CASSFLDSTDTQYF
TRBV6-1	TRBJ2-1	CASRTVAGGPIAEQFF
TRBV5-6	TRBJ2-5	CASSWTWAGVQETQYF
TRBV12-3/TRBV12-4	TRBJ1-5	CASSLAMGGADQPQHF
TRBV29-1	TRBJ1-1	CSATTGSYTEAFF
TRBV20-1	TRBJ2-6	CSARVIPGANVLTF
TRBV20-1	TRBJ2-5	CSLLGREPETQYF
TRBV5-1	TRBJ1-6	CASSLTGQGAQYSPLHF
TRBV5-6	TRBJ2-2	CASSTTISGELFF
TRBV24-1	TRBJ1-5	CATSDLNILSNQPQHF
TRBV14	TRBJ1-1	CASSQGMRWSTEAFF
TRBV10-3	TRBJ1-1	CAIRKERMNTEAFF
TRBV28	TRBJ1-5	CASSLRGAHNQPQHF
TRBV24-1	TRBJ2-1	CATSPGMTYNEQFF
TRBV5-5	TRBJ2-4	CASSLEGNIQYF
TRBV30	TRBJ2-1	CAWTLGLDEQFF
TRBV7-6	TRBJ2-5	CASSGQGLETQYF
TRBV21-1	TRBJ2-5	CATSGGTQETQYF
TRBV12-3/TRBV12-4	TRBJ1-3	CASSSGTDSSGNTIYF
TRBV5-1	TRBJ1-1	CASRPGQINTEAFF
TRBV2	TRBJ2-1	CASSDRLRTTMFF
TRBV5-1	TRBJ1-1	CASTKQGYTEAFF
TRBV5-1	TRBJ2-3	CASSLARSSTDTQYF
TRBV6-2/TRBV6-3	TRBJ2-6	CASHRTGRSGANVLTF
TRBV7-9	TRBJ2-1	CASSPPGLAGNEQFF
TRBV29-1	TRBJ2-1	CSVDLGTHNEQFF
TRBV6-4	TRBJ1-2	CASSDSSRPHYGYTF
TRBV3-1	TRBJ2-4	CASSSGGENIQYF
TRBV20-1	TRBJ2-3	CSAREYAGRTDTQYF
TRBV29-1	TRBJ1-1	CSVVQNTEAFF
TRBV7-8	TRBJ1-6	CASSPVNREVNSPLHF
TRBV7-8	TRBJ2-3	CASSIVTDTQYF
TRBV20-1	TRBJ1-3	CSARDPGGAGNTIYF
TRBV20-1	TRBJ2-1	CSARPPDTYNEQFF
TRBV27	TRBJ2-1	CASGDTLGLHNEQFF
TRBV28	TRBJ2-5	CASSFHIPSGETQYF
TRBV7-7	TRBJ2-5	CASSFNRGRGETQYF
TRBV5-1	TRBJ1-6	CASSLEGQSHSPLHF
TRBV15	TRBJ2-3	CATSRDKGRVTQYF
TRBV24-1	TRBJ2-2	CATSDRGAGELFF
TRBV6-5	TRBJ2-5	CASSDAGTQYF
TRBV5-1	TRBJ1-1	CASSSGTLNTEAFF
TRBV5-1	TRBJ1-6	CASGGAEDNSPLHF
TRBV2	TRBJ2-1	CASSVEGRNEQFF
TRBV29-1	TRBJ2-1	CSVEKAGAYNEQFF
TRBV5-1	TRBJ2-3	CASSPQGSPDTQYF